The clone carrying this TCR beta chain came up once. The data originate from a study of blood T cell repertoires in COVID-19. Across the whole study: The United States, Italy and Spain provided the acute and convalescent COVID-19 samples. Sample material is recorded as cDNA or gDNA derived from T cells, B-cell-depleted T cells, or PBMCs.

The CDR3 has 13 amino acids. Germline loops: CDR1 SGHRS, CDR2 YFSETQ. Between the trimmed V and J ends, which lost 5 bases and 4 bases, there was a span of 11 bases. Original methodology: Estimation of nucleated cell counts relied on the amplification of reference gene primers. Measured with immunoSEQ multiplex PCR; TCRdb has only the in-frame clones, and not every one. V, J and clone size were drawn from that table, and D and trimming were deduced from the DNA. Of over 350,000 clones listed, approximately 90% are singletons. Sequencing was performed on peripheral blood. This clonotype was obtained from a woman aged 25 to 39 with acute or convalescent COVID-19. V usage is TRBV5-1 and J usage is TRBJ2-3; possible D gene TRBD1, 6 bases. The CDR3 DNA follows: TGCGCCAGCAGTTATGGACAGCCAGATACGCAGTATTTT. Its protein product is CASSYGQPDTQYF. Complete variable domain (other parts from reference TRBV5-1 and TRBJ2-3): KAGVTQTPRYLIKTRGQQVTLSCSPISGHRSVSWYQQTPGQGLQFLFEYFSETQRNKGNFPGRFSGRQFSNSRSEMNVSTLELGDSALYLCASSYGQPDTQYFGPGTRLTVL.